Following are 9 T cell receptor beta chains from one sample sequenced in a study of molecular identifiers for immune sequencing clone quantification. TCRdb re-called the PCR reads through MiXCR, storing one row per CDR3 protein. Of over 35,000 distinct CDR3 sequences in the sample, 24% were seen once. Sequencing was performed on naive CD8+ T cells from blood, with Jurkat cell RNA spiked in. The subset here: FACS-sorted CD8+CD4-CCR7+CD45RA+ naive T cells. The receptors stem from a human donor in good health. Some libraries in this study had Jurkat cell RNA spiked in.

This clonotype has only a few counts. The chain recombines TRBV6-2 or TRBV6-3 with TRBJ2-3; unclear D gene. Trimming shortened V by 6 bases and J by 1 base, and 8 bases separated the two germline ends. In germline, CDR1 is MNHEY, CDR2 SVGEGT. This CDR3 comprises 13 residues. As DNA, the CDR3 is TGTGCCAGCAGCACGCAGCGCACAGATACGCAGTATTTT. Its translation: CASSTQRTDTQYF.

This clonotype was counted at least ten times. CDR3 in amino acids: CASSSLGTDLKSEAFF. The CDR3 DNA is TGTGCCAGCAGTTCCCTAGGGACAGACCTGAAGTCTGAAGCTTTCTTT. V gene TRBV7-2 combines with J gene TRBJ1-1, with 7 bases lining up with TRBD1. This CDR3 region has 16 residues. Germline assignment: CDR1 SGHTA and CDR2 FQGNSA. The V gene end was trimmed by 6 bases and the J gene end by 6 bases; junction bases not matched to a gene: 16.

In this sample, this clonotype turned up many times. The chain is built from TRBV7-6 and TRBJ2-3; the D is unclear. V gave up 4 bases and J gave up 1 base, with 9 bases separating them. Germline assignment: CDR1 SGHVS and CDR2 FNYEAQ. CDR3 length equals 14 residues. The CDR3 nucleotides are TGTGCCAGCAGCTCTTCTTGGCGCACAGATACGCAGTATTTT. Its protein is CASSSSWRTDTQYF.

This clonotype has just a few counts. A much larger clone lies one base from this, so it may be a read error. The V and J genes are TRBV12-3 or TRBV12-4 and TRBJ1-1; D may be TRBD1 (6 bases). This CDR3 has 16 residues. Written as DNA, the CDR3 is TGTGCCAGCAGTCCACGCAAGGGGGGCTGGGACACTGAAGCTCTCTTT. Its protein is CASSPRKGGWDTEALF.

The CDR3 region has the DNA TGTGCCAGTAGTATAGCTGGCAGGGGGCAAAATCAGCCCCAGCATTTT. Translated, it gives CASSIAGRGQNQPQHF. The chain employs TRBV19 and TRBJ1-5; 8 positions agree with TRBD1. Trimming at V came to 1 base and at J to 4 bases, leaving 6 bases not matched to a gene. Germline assignment: CDR1 LNHDA and CDR2 SQIVND (reference sequence). The CDR3 has 16 residues.

Sample share makes this clonotype medium-sized. The rearrangement links TRBV12-3 or TRBV12-4 to TRBJ2-5; D uncertain. Trimming took off 3 bases at V and 5 bases at J, with 4 bases between the two ends. The CDR3 extends over 11 amino acids. CDR3 nucleotide sequence: TGTGCCAGCAGTTTCGGGGAGACCCAGTACTTC. Translation: CASSFGETQYF.

This clonotype occurred many times. The CDR3 coding sequence is TGTGCCAGCAGCTTGGACGCGGGCCCAGCCTACGAGCAGTACTTC. It yields the protein CASSLDAGPAYEQYF. This sequence joins TRBV5-4 and TRBJ2-7; D may be TRBD2 (5 bases). With 0 bases removed from V and 2 bases from J, the gap between germline ends came to 12 bases. Germline-derived CDR1 and CDR2 are SGHNT and YYREEE (reference sequence). This CDR3 is 15 amino acids long. Using reference TRBV5-4 and TRBJ2-7 for the parts outside the CDR3, the full variable domain is ETGVTQSPTHLIKTRGQQVTLRCSSQSGHNTVSWYQQALGQGPQFIFQYYREEENGRGNFPPRFSGLQFPNYSSELNVNALELDDSALYLCASSLDAGPAYEQYFGPGTRLTVT.

The sample holds one count of this clonotype. This may come from a read error, since a much larger clone is one base off. This CDR3 reads CASSLLGGESTDTQYF. CDR3 nucleotides: TGTGCCAGCAGCTTACTCGGCGGCGAGAGCACAGATACGCAGTATTTT. This chain uses TRBV7-9 with TRBJ2-3, with D unclear. V gave up 2 bases and J gave up 0 bases, with 12 bases separating them. Per germline, CDR1 SEHNR and CDR2 FQNEAQ (reference sequence). The CDR3 is made up of 16 amino acids.

CDR3 coding DNA: TGTGCCAGCAGTGGACAGGAACAAGAGACCCAGTACTTC. Amino acids: CASSGQEQETQYF. The V call is TRBV12-3 or TRBV12-4, the J call TRBJ2-5, with TRBD1 matching over 7 bases. The V segment lost 5 bases and the J segment 2 bases; nucleotides outside the gene matches: 2. The length of the CDR3 is 13 residues.